The 12 T cell receptor beta chains below were found in one sample sequenced in a study of cytomegalovirus exposure and HLA in healthy donors. Both 60 Vbeta primers and 13 Jbeta primers went into the PCR. Clones were sequenced by immunoSEQ multiplex PCR, and TCRdb holds only the in-frame ones, with some missing. The sample data list 150,000 to 200,000 clones. The sequencing sample was made of PBMCs. These TCRs come from a man in his thirties or forties in good health and CMV-seronegative.

This chain links TRBV5-4 with TRBJ2-7, with TRBD1 matching over 8 bases. J lost 6 bases, V lost 4 bases, and 9 bases had no gene match. The V gene's germline CDR1 is SGHNT and CDR2 YYREEE (reference sequence). This CDR3 has 14 amino acids. The CDR3, as DNA: TGTGCCAGCAGCCCACACTACCAGGGGGCCGAGCAGTACTTC. Translating it yields CASSPHYQGAEQYF.

The chain joins TRBV7-9 to TRBJ1-1; D gene ambiguous. The germline gives CDR1 SEHNR, CDR2 FQNEAQ (reference sequence). V was pared by 4 bases and J by 2 bases, with 8 bases between. The CDR3 contains 13 residues. CDR3 residues: CASSYYGNTEAFF. In nucleotides, the CDR3 is TGTGCCAGCAGCTACTATGGCAACACTGAAGCTTTCTTT.

The CDR3 nucleotides are TGTGCCAGCAGCTTCATGACAGACACTGAAGCTTTCTTT. Translation gives CASSFMTDTEAFF. The rearrangement uses TRBV7-9 and TRBJ1-1, with D tentatively TRBD1 (5 bases). V shed 3 bases and J shed 3 bases, with 8 bases lying between them. CDR1 SEHNR and CDR2 FQNEAQ come from the germline V gene (reference sequence). This CDR3 has 13 amino acids.

The gene calls are TRBV29-1 and TRBJ2-3, with 7 bases lining up with TRBD1. The germline V gene has CDR1 SQVTM and CDR2 ANQGSEA. The junction had 12 bases not matched to a gene; V was cut back by 6 bases and J by 0 bases. There are 16 residues in the CDR3. CDR3 DNA: TGCAGCGTGAAGGGTGGGACAGCTACTAGCACAGATACGCAGTATTTT. This translates into CSVKGGTATSTDTQYF.

The chain is built from TRBV10-2 and TRBJ2-5; 10 bases are a match to TRBD2. Germline CDR1 reads WSHSY; CDR2 reads SAAADI. V lost 4 bases, J lost 2 bases, and 1 base stayed unmatched. This CDR3 spans 14 amino acids. For the CDR3, the DNA is TGCGCCAGCAGTGGGACTAGCGGACAAGAGACCCAGTACTTC. Translation gives CASSGTSGQETQYF.

V and J are TRBV10-2 and TRBJ2-1; 9 nucleotides line up with TRBD1. Per the germline V gene, CDR1 is WSHSY and CDR2 is SAAADI. Germline trimming cut 6 bases from V and 8 bases from J; bases unmatched to any gene: 5. The CDR3 has 13 residues. The CDR3 DNA reads TGCGCCAGCAGCCGGGACAGGGAATATGAGCAGTTCTTC. Its protein product is CASSRDREYEQFF.

The chain recombines TRBV30 with TRBJ2-7; TRBD1 matches 7 bases. CDR1 is GTSNPN, CDR2 SVGIG, per germline (reference sequence). This CDR3 is built from 11 residues. The V segment lost 3 bases and the J segment 11 bases; nucleotides outside the gene matches: 7. The CDR3 DNA sequence: TGTGCCTGGAGGGGTGTAGGGACAGAGTACTTC. Translated, it gives CAWRGVGTEYF.

The V and J genes are TRBV7-6 and TRBJ2-5; 7 bases map to TRBD1. V was pared by 4 bases and J by 11 bases, with 10 bases of the junction left unmatched. This CDR3 has 13 residues. The germline V gene has CDR1 SGHVS and CDR2 FNYEAQ. This CDR3 reads CASSSGVDRPQYF. Here the CDR3 DNA reads TGTGCCAGCAGCTCCGGCGTGGACAGGCCTCAGTACTTC. Full variable domain (missing parts from reference TRBV7-6 and TRBJ2-5): GAGVSQSPRYKVTKRGQDVALRCDPISGHVSLYWYRQALGQGPEFLTYFNYEAQQDKSGLPNDRFSAERPEGSISTLTIQRTEQRDSAMYRCASSSGVDRPQYFGPGTRLLVL.

This chain uses TRBV19 with TRBJ2-7; 9 bases match TRBD2. The CDR3 runs 14 residues. Unmatched junction bases numbered 5, after V lost 5 bases and J lost 3 bases. Germline values: CDR1 LNHDA, CDR2 SQIVND (reference sequence). The CDR3 sequence: CASSWASGVYEQYF. The CDR3 DNA reads as TGTGCCAGTAGTTGGGCTAGCGGGGTCTACGAGCAGTACTTC.

The chain has TRBV7-6 and TRBJ2-6; D might be TRBD2 (5 bases). The CDR3 has 16 residues. Trimming took 5 bases from V and 0 from J, leaving 11 bases between them. CDR1 and CDR2 (germline): SGHVS, FNYEAQ. DNA of the CDR3: TGTGCCAGCAGCCCTGGCCGGGACTCTGGGGCCAACGTCCTGACTTTC. This translates into CASSPGRDSGANVLTF. The full variable domain, rest sourced from reference TRBV7-6 and TRBJ2-6, is GAGVSQSPRYKVTKRGQDVALRCDPISGHVSLYWYRQALGQGPEFLTYFNYEAQQDKSGLPNDRFSAERPEGSISTLTIQRTEQRDSAMYRCASSPGRDSGANVLTFGAGSRLTVL.

V usage is TRBV6-6 and J usage is TRBJ2-5, with D maybe TRBD2 (5 bases). The CDR3 runs 14 residues. The germline CDR1 and CDR2 sequences are MNHNY and SVGAGI (reference sequence). V gave up 5 bases and J gave up 2 bases, with 12 bases separating them. The CDR3 region has the DNA TGTGCCAGCAGTCCTCGGGATCGACAAGAGACCCAGTACTTC. Its translation is CASSPRDRQETQYF.

The chain is built from TRBV11-3 and TRBJ1-4; D might be TRBD1 (6 bases). Trimming removed 5 bases at V and 9 bases at J, with 13 bases between. Per germline, CDR1 SGHNT and CDR2 YENEEA. The CDR3 totals 13 residues. The CDR3 DNA follows: TGTGCCAGCAGCGAACAACAGGGTAAAAAACTGTTTTTT. Residues: CASSEQQGKKLFF.